The T cell receptor beta chain under discussion was sequenced for a study of blood T cells in healthy people across ages. Points from the study as a whole: It was the long-lived donors that had more naive CD4+ cells and higher diversity than aged donors.

A J-beta primer mix and a sample-barcoded 5' primer were used in a second PCR of about 7 to 12 cycles. Each CDR3 protein is one row after TCRdb ran MiXCR on the 5' RACE reads. The table lists 1.4 million to 1.5 million distinct CDR3 sequences, about 40% of them singletons. CDR1 SEHNR and CDR2 FQNEAQ come from the germline V gene (reference sequence). CDR3 length: 16 amino acids. V was cut by 3 bases and J by 0 bases, with 13 bases left in between. On this clonotype: Antigen specificity is unknown.

Russia was home to the donors, healthy Caucasian individuals aged about 6 to 100. PBMCs were isolated at a quantity of at least 6.5 million per sample. The J gene is TRBJ2-3, the V gene TRBV7-9; possible D gene TRBD2, 6 bases. Sequencing was performed on blood. The TCR originated in a woman between 18 and 29 years old in good health. The CDR3 sequence: CASSLGGTRSTDTQYF. CDR3 DNA: TGTGCCAGCAGCTTGGGCGGGACCCGCAGCACAGATACGCAGTATTTT.